These 32 T cell receptor beta chains came from one sample sequenced in a study of cytomegalovirus exposure and HLA in healthy donors (dated 2017 in TCRdb). The library was built by means of the immunoSEQ multiplex PCR assay. The multiplex PCR relied on a mix of 60 forward primers for TCR Vbeta segments and 13 reverse primers for TCR Jbeta segments. The immuneACCESS repertoire file appears here via TCRdb, limited to in-frame rearrangements. These files lack a portion of the clones; in checked studies, under half of the deficit traces to unresolved V genes, and the cause of the others is not known. This sample gives some 210,000 clones in total; about four fifths of them show up just once. Jointly, the top ten make up about 9.4% of the sample. Sequences were obtained from PBMCs. The origin of the receptors is a woman in her forties or fifties in good health and CMV-seropositive.

This clone was counted once. The V call is TRBV7-2, the J call TRBJ2-1, with TRBD1 as a possible D gene (6 bases). V was cut by 4 bases and J by 1 base, with 11 bases left in between. There are 15 residues in the CDR3. Germline lookup yields CDR1 SGHTA and CDR2 FQGNSA. The CDR3 reads CASSSGTSSYNEQFF. For the CDR3, the DNA is TGTGCCAGCAGCTCGGGGACAAGTTCCTACAATGAGCAGTTCTTC.

This chain joins TRBV9 and TRBJ2-1, with D unresolved. Trimming pared 0 bases from V and 4 bases from J, leaving 8 bases between. Germline CDR1 and CDR2: SGDLS and YYNGEE. The CDR3 contains 14 residues. CDR3 DNA: TGTGCCAGCAGCGTAGAATCGAGATACAATGAGCAGTTCTTC. As protein: CASSVESRYNEQFF.

This clone was recorded a few times. This sequence joins TRBV6-6 and TRBJ2-7; 9 nucleotides match TRBD1. The V gene end was trimmed by 6 bases and the J gene end by 3 bases; junction bases not matched to a gene: 6. CDR3 length: 14 residues. Germline V gives CDR1 MNHNY, CDR2 SVGAGI (reference sequence). For the CDR3, the DNA is TGTGCCAGCAGAACCGGGACAGGGATCTACGAGCAGTACTTC. Translated, it gives CASRTGTGIYEQYF.

The DNA for the CDR3 is TGTGCCAGCAGCCAACAGGGGCGCACTGAAGCTTTCTTT. This encodes CASSQQGRTEAFF. This chain links TRBV14 with TRBJ1-1, with D tentatively TRBD1 (6 bases). The CDR3 sequence is 13 residues long. Trimming left V 2 bases short and J 4 bases short, with 8 bases between. The V gene's germline CDR1 is SGHDN and CDR2 FVKESK.

The rearrangement joins TRBV5-8 to TRBJ2-7, with 7 bases fitting TRBD2. Germline V gene data show CDR1 as SGHTS and CDR2 as YDEGEE. With 4 bases clipped from V and 3 bases from J, the junction kept 13 bases outside the gene matches. This CDR3 region has 16 residues. CDR3 bases: TGTGCCAGCAGCCGGGGGGACTCCCAGGTGGTCTACGAGCAGTACTTC. It encodes CASSRGDSQVVYEQYF. The entire variable domain, with the rest obtained from reference TRBV5-8 and TRBJ2-7, is as follows: EAGVTQSPTHLIKTRGQQATLRCSPISGHTSVYWYQQALGLGLQFLLWYDEGEERNRGNFPPRFSGRQFPNYSSELNVNALELEDSALYLCASSRGDSQVVYEQYFGPGTRLTVT.

J is TRBJ2-7 and V is TRBV2; 8 bases are a match to TRBD1. Looked up from germline, CDR1 is SNHLY and CDR2 is FYNNEI. With 6 bases clipped from V and 0 bases from J, the junction kept 4 bases outside the gene matches. CDR3 length equals 14 residues. CDR3 DNA: TGTGCCAGCAGGGACAGGGTTAGCTCCTACGAGCAGTACTTC. Its protein is CASRDRVSSYEQYF.

The chain carries TRBV5-1 and TRBJ2-6; the D gene is possibly TRBD1 (6 bases). Trimming removed 5 bases from V and 2 bases from J, with 14 bases in between. The CDR3 covers 16 residues. Germline lookup yields CDR1 SGHRS and CDR2 YFSETQ. The CDR3: CASRLLGAAGANVLTF. In nucleotides, the CDR3 is TGCGCCAGCAGACTGTTGGGGGCTGCTGGGGCCAACGTCCTGACTTTC.

V and J are TRBV7-8 and TRBJ2-3; 10 bases agree with TRBD2. The CDR3 has 16 amino acids. V trimming: 3 bases; J trimming: 1 base; junction bases outside the gene matches: 4. Germline V gives CDR1 SGHVS, CDR2 FQNEAQ. CDR3 DNA: TGTGCCAGCAGCTTCCCAAGCGGGGGGGGCACAGATACGCAGTATTTT. Encoded protein: CASSFPSGGGTDTQYF.

Note on this clone: Other DNA sequences in the sample encode the same CDR3. This chain's CDR3 is CASSRTGAYEQYF. The CDR3 nucleotides are TGTGCCAGCAGCCGGACAGGGGCCTACGAGCAGTACTTC. V and J are TRBV7-2 and TRBJ2-7, with 9 bases identical to TRBD1. V lost 5 bases to trimming and J lost 2 bases; unmatched junction nucleotides: 1. The germline CDR1 and CDR2 sequences are SGHTA and FQGNSA. There are 13 residues in the CDR3.

This chain uses TRBV4-1 with TRBJ1-3; 7 bases are a match to TRBD1. V lost 8 bases, J lost 3 bases, and 7 bases stayed unmatched. This CDR3 is built from 14 residues. Looked up from germline, CDR1 is MGHRA and CDR2 is YSYEKL. The CDR3 DNA follows: TGCGCCAGCGCCGACAGGGTTGGTGGAAACACCATATATTTT. Protein product: CASADRVGGNTIYF.

This chain links TRBV7-9 with TRBJ2-7; 8 nucleotides agree with TRBD2. Germline CDR1 is SEHNR and CDR2 is FQNEAQ (reference sequence). Trimming at V came to 1 base and at J to 1 base, leaving 9 bases not matched to a gene. This CDR3 region has 17 residues. This CDR3 reads CASSLVGGSGESYEQYF. CDR3 in DNA: TGTGCCAGCAGCTTAGTAGGTGGTAGCGGGGAATCCTACGAGCAGTACTTC.

J is TRBJ2-7 and V is TRBV9; 7 positions match TRBD1. The CDR3 runs to 14 residues. The junction had 0 bases not matched to a gene; V was cut back by 0 bases and J by 0 bases. The germline V gene has CDR1 SGDLS and CDR2 YYNGEE. CDR3 sequence: CASSVGDSSYEQYF. The CDR3 nucleotides read TGTGCCAGCAGCGTAGGGGACAGCTCCTACGAGCAGTACTTC. The variable domain in full, with the rest retrieved from reference TRBV9 and TRBJ2-7, is DSGVTQTPKHLITATGQRVTLRCSPRSGDLSVYWYQQSLDQGLQFLIQYYNGEERAKGNILERFSAQQFPDLHSELNLSSLELGDSALYFCASSVGDSSYEQYFGPGTRLTVT.

This chain connects TRBV7-3 to TRBJ1-4, with 7 bases lining up with TRBD1. Per the germline V gene, CDR1 is SGHTA and CDR2 is FQGTGA. The CDR3 runs 16 residues. The V segment lost 5 bases and the J segment 5 bases; nucleotides outside the gene matches: 11. The CDR3 here is CASSTHKGAINEKLFF. CDR3 DNA: TGTGCCAGCAGCACACACAAGGGGGCCATCAATGAAAAACTGTTTTTT.

CDR3 nucleotides: TGTGCCAGCAGCCAAGTCTATGAGCAGTTCTTC. This encodes CASSQVYEQFF. This sequence joins TRBV14 and TRBJ2-1; D unresolved. The germline CDR1 and CDR2 sequences are SGHDN and FVKESK. V dropped 1 base and J dropped 8 bases, with 3 bases sitting between them. This CDR3 contains 11 residues.

The chain joins TRBV6-5 to TRBJ1-1; tentative D call: TRBD1 (5 bases). Germline V gene data show CDR1 as MNHEY and CDR2 as SVGAGI. This CDR3 has 15 residues. Trimming cost V 2 bases and J 1 base, with 11 bases left between them. Here the CDR3 DNA reads TGTGCCAGCAGTTACGGGGCGGGGGGGAACACTGAAGCTTTCTTT. It translates to CASSYGAGGNTEAFF.

The genes are TRBV6-6 and TRBJ2-7; no clear D. CDR3 size: 13 residues. Per germline, CDR1 MNHNY and CDR2 SVGAGI (reference sequence). The V end lost 3 bases, the J end lost 1 base, and 7 bases lay between the germline ends. CDR3 DNA: TGTGCCAGCAGTTATTACAATTCCTACGAGCAGTACTTC. It translates to CASSYYNSYEQYF.

This rearrangement joins TRBV11-2 to TRBJ1-3; D call uncertain. This CDR3 has 13 residues. Trimming took 6 bases from V and 4 from J, leaving 10 bases between them. The germline V gene has CDR1 SGHAT and CDR2 FQNNGV. The CDR3 sequence: CASSSIYGNTIYF. The CDR3 nucleotides are TGTGCCAGCAGTTCAATCTACGGAAACACCATATATTTT.

This clone showed up just a few times. The chain employs TRBV7-2 and TRBJ2-7, with D tentatively TRBD2 (7 bases). The V and J ends lost 5 bases and 5 bases respectively, with 16 bases between them. The CDR3 runs to 14 residues. Germline lookup yields CDR1 SGHTA and CDR2 FQGNSA. The CDR3 DNA reads TGTGCCAGCAGCCGGAAGGGGGGGATCAACGAGCAGTACTTC. Encoded protein: CASSRKGGINEQYF.

This chain links TRBV5-4 with TRBJ2-1; TRBD1 might be the D (5 bases). CDR3 length: 15 residues. CDR1 is SGHNT and CDR2 is YYREEE in the germline V gene (reference sequence). The V gene lost 0 bases and the J gene lost 0 bases, with 7 bases spanning the gap. CDR3 nucleotide sequence: TGTGCCAGCAGCTTGGGGCAGGGCTCCTACAATGAGCAGTTCTTC. Residues: CASSLGQGSYNEQFF.

The DNA of the CDR3 is TGTGCCTGGGGGGAGGGGACACCCCATGAGCAGTTCTTC. Translated, it gives CAWGEGTPHEQFF. This chain joins TRBV30 and TRBJ2-1, with D possibly TRBD2 on 7 matching bases. Per the germline V gene, CDR1 is GTSNPN and CDR2 is SVGIG (reference sequence). CDR3 length: 13 amino acids. V lost 5 bases and J 8 bases, leaving 16 bases between the germline ends.

This chain uses TRBV6-6 with TRBJ1-2; D is uncertain. Looked up from germline, CDR1 is MNHNY and CDR2 is SVGAGI (reference sequence). The V end lost 5 bases, the J end lost 4 bases, and 8 bases lay between the germline ends. The CDR3 spans 12 residues. The CDR3 loop is CASSERVYGYTF. Written as DNA, the CDR3 is TGTGCCAGCAGTGAGCGAGTCTATGGCTACACCTTC.

The J gene is TRBJ2-2, the V gene TRBV4-3, with D possibly being TRBD2 (7 bases). The CDR3 covers 17 residues. Germline CDR1 and CDR2: LGHNA and YSLEER. The germline V and J ends were trimmed by 6 bases and 3 bases, with 20 bases remaining between them. The DNA of the CDR3 is TGCGCCAGCAGTCTCCAGGGTGGGGGGGCCGACACCGGGGAGCTGTTTTTT. This encodes CASSLQGGGADTGELFF.

V usage is TRBV18 and J usage is TRBJ2-3; no clear D. The CDR3 is made up of 12 amino acids. Trimming took off 4 bases at V and 5 bases at J, with 7 bases between the two ends. Germline V gene sequence: CDR1 KGHSH, CDR2 LQKENI. The CDR3 loop is CASSLRLDTQYF. For the CDR3, the DNA is TGTGCCAGCTCACTCCGGTTAGATACGCAGTATTTT.

This chain connects TRBV6-5 to TRBJ2-5; 7 bases are shared with TRBD1. The CDR3 is made up of 13 amino acids. V trimming: 4 bases; J trimming: 7 bases; junction bases outside the gene matches: 6. Germline assignment: CDR1 MNHEY and CDR2 SVGAGI. As DNA, the CDR3 is TGTGCCAGCAGTTCTGACAGGGCGGCGACCCAGTACTTC. Encoded protein: CASSSDRAATQYF.

V usage is TRBV6-5 and J usage is TRBJ1-1, with D possibly matching TRBD1 (5 bases). The V end lost 2 bases, the J end lost 4 bases, and 11 bases lay between the germline ends. CDR3 length: 14 residues. Per the germline V gene, CDR1 is MNHEY and CDR2 is SVGAGI. Here the CDR3 reads CASSYPGGGTEAFF. The CDR3 region has the DNA TGTGCCAGCAGTTACCCGGGGGGGGGCACTGAAGCTTTCTTT.

The gene calls are TRBV6-5 and TRBJ1-5, with D uncertain. Trimming removed 7 bases at V and 0 bases at J, with 13 bases between. CDR1 and CDR2 (germline): MNHEY, SVGAGI. CDR3 length: 15 amino acids. The DNA for the CDR3 is TGTGCCAGCATTCTGAGTCGCCATAGCAATCAGCCCCAGCATTTT. It yields the protein CASILSRHSNQPQHF.

The genes are TRBV7-3 and TRBJ2-1; D possibly corresponds to TRBD1 (7 bases). Germline CDR1 is SGHTA and CDR2 is FQGTGA. The V and J ends lost 2 bases and 9 bases respectively, with 20 bases between them. The CDR3 extends over 16 amino acids. The CDR3 loop is CASSLFQGGVGFEQFF. In nucleotides, the CDR3 is TGTGCCAGCAGCTTATTCCAGGGGGGCGTCGGGTTTGAGCAGTTCTTC.

V and J are TRBV10-3 and TRBJ2-7, with D possibly being TRBD2 (5 bases). CDR3 length equals 15 residues. Per germline, CDR1 ENHRY and CDR2 SYGVKD. The V and J ends lost 3 bases and 2 bases respectively, with 14 bases between them. Here the CDR3 DNA reads TGTGCCATCAGTGAAAAAGTCGGGAAAACCTACGAGCAGTACTTC. This gives the protein CAISEKVGKTYEQYF.

In the case of this clone: Distinct nucleotide sequences in the sample also encode this CDR3. The V and J genes are TRBV2 and TRBJ1-5, with unresolved D. Germline lookup yields CDR1 SNHLY and CDR2 FYNNEI. There are 14 residues in the CDR3. Between the trimmed V and J ends, which lost 4 bases and 3 bases, there was a span of 10 bases. CDR3: CASSVEGSNQPQHF. The CDR3, as DNA: TGTGCCAGCAGTGTGGAGGGCTCCAATCAGCCCCAGCATTTT.

The rearrangement links TRBV7-2 to TRBJ2-1, with 14 bases identical to TRBD2. The V gene end was trimmed by 6 bases and the J gene end by 10 bases; junction bases not matched to a gene: 8. Germline-derived CDR1 and CDR2 are SGHTA and FQGNSA. This CDR3 region has 15 residues. CDR3 amino acids: CASSFGLAGGREQFF. CDR3 sequence (DNA): TGTGCCAGCAGTTTCGGACTAGCGGGGGGTAGGGAGCAGTTCTTC.

The V call is TRBV27, the J call TRBJ1-5; 9 bases agree with TRBD1. V trimming: 1 base; J trimming: 0 bases; junction bases outside the gene matches: 10. Germline V lookup: CDR1 MNHEY, CDR2 SMNVEV (reference sequence). This CDR3 is 19 amino acids long. The CDR3 region is CASSLFPGQGLYSNQPQHF. The CDR3 DNA is TGTGCCAGCAGTTTATTCCCGGGACAGGGATTATATAGCAATCAGCCCCAGCATTTT.

CDR3 sequence (DNA): TGTGCCAGCAGCTTAATCGAGGGCACCGCGGAGACCCAGTACTTC. It translates to CASSLIEGTAETQYF. The V call is TRBV7-6, the J call TRBJ2-5; D is possibly TRBD2 (5 bases). Germline loops: CDR1 SGHVS, CDR2 FNYEAQ. Deletions cut 2 bases from V and 5 bases from J, with 15 bases between. The CDR3 is 15 residues long.